This T cell receptor beta chain came from a study of T cell responses to AZD1222 COVID-19 vaccine. Study-wide context: Recipients boosted at about 4 weeks or about 12 weeks are pooled.

The germline gives CDR1 LNHDA, CDR2 SQIVND (reference sequence). This CDR3 spans 14 amino acids. The ends were cut back, 2 bases at V and 2 bases at J, with 10 bases in the middle. Study results and limitations: Elevations in Spike-specific TCR breadth and depth followed administration of two AZD1222 doses. No repertoire was sampled before or during the peak T cell response, only after it.

As to this clone: Its antigen is as yet unknown.

Some clones are missing from TCRdb's copy, which holds only in-frame ones; the method was immunoSEQ multiplex PCR. The profile shows roughly 140,000 clones, just over 90% of them singletons. This TCR derives from an adult in good health. The sequencing used peripheral blood, collected on day 0 of AZD1222 vaccination. The rearrangement uses TRBV19 and TRBJ2-7; D perhaps matches TRBD2 (6 bases). The CDR3 DNA reads TGTGCCAGTAGTATACAGGGCGGGGCCTACGAGCAGTACTTC. Translated, it gives CASSIQGGAYEQYF.